The 26 T cell receptor beta chains reported below all come from one sample, sequenced in a study of shared clonotypes between healthy human individuals. Data came from immunoSEQ multiplex PCR; TCRdb stores just in-frame clones and leaves some out. The sample yields about 520,000 clones, 70% to 80% seen once. The sequencing sample was made of PBMCs. Receptors were obtained from a woman between 40 and 55 years old in good health. Some clones in this sample may be carry-over from other donors' samples.

The J gene is TRBJ2-2, the V gene TRBV9, with D maybe TRBD2 (7 bases). This CDR3 spans 18 amino acids. Germline CDR1 is SGDLS and CDR2 is YYNGEE. V shed 0 bases and J shed 7 bases, with 22 bases lying between them. The CDR3 nucleotides are TGTGCCAGCAGCGTAGGTGCCCCTAGGGGGGGGCAGAGCGGGGAGCTGTTTTTT. Translated, it gives CASSVGAPRGGQSGELFF.

V and J are TRBV5-8 and TRBJ2-5; 7 bases are shared with TRBD2. The CDR3 contains 16 residues. V gave up 4 bases and J gave up 2 bases; unmatched junction bases: 11. Germline V lookup: CDR1 SGHTS, CDR2 YDEGEE. CDR3: CASSPRRTGRQETQYF. CDR3 nucleotides: TGTGCCAGCAGCCCCAGGCGCACCGGGAGGCAAGAGACCCAGTACTTC.

V and J are TRBV18 and TRBJ1-3; possible D gene TRBD1, 5 bases. The V end lost 3 bases, the J end lost 2 bases, and 8 bases lay between the germline ends. CDR1 and CDR2 (germline): KGHSH, LQKENI. The CDR3 is made up of 14 amino acids. Here the CDR3 DNA reads TGTGCCAGCTCACCTGCAGGGACTGGAAACACCATATATTTT. It is translated as CASSPAGTGNTIYF.

The chain joins TRBV7-9 to TRBJ2-7, with TRBD1 matching 11 bases. Losses at the gene ends were 5 bases for V and 6 bases for J; bases not matched to a gene: 9. This CDR3 is 15 amino acids long. Germline V gene data show CDR1 as SEHNR and CDR2 as FQNEAQ (reference sequence). The DNA for the CDR3 is TGTGCCAGCAGCGATCCGGGACAGGGGGGCTCCGAGCAGTACTTC. Residues: CASSDPGQGGSEQYF.

The chain joins TRBV6-6 to TRBJ2-3; D not certain. V dropped 0 bases and J dropped 6 bases, with 13 bases sitting between them. The CDR3 is 15 amino acids. Germline CDR1 MNHNY, CDR2 SVGAGI (reference sequence). The chain's CDR3 is CASSYSLLQADTQYF. The CDR3, as DNA: TGTGCCAGCAGTTACTCGTTACTCCAAGCCGATACGCAGTATTTT.

CDR3 in DNA: TGTGCCACCAGCAGAGATAGGGCTCTCTCTGGAAACACCATATATTTT. Its protein is CATSRDRALSGNTIYF. The J gene is TRBJ1-3, the V gene TRBV15; no clear D gene. Germline assignment: CDR1 LNHNV and CDR2 YYDKDF (reference sequence). Trimming cost V 0 bases and J 0 bases, with 9 bases left between them. The CDR3 covers 16 residues.

The chain employs TRBV27 and TRBJ2-7, with 10 nucleotides matching TRBD2. Unmatched junction bases numbered 5, after V lost 3 bases and J lost 9 bases. The germline V gene encodes CDR1 MNHEY and CDR2 SMNVEV (reference sequence). This CDR3 has 13 residues. CDR3 DNA: TGTGCCAGCAGTTTTCTAGCGGGAGAGGTGCAGTACTTC. Amino acid sequence: CASSFLAGEVQYF.

This clone was recorded once. In DNA form, the CDR3 reads TGTGCCAGCAGACGGGACAGGGAAGATTATGGCTACACCTTC. Its protein product is CASRRDREDYGYTF. J is TRBJ1-2 and V is TRBV7-9; 9 positions match TRBD1. Unmatched junction bases numbered 7, after V lost 6 bases and J lost 5 bases. CDR1 and CDR2 from the germline V gene are SEHNR and FQNEAQ (reference sequence). The CDR3 length is 14 residues.

This chain uses TRBV7-9 with TRBJ2-6; D unresolved. The germline gives CDR1 SEHNR, CDR2 FQNEAQ (reference sequence). Deletions cut 6 bases from V and 2 bases from J, with 8 bases between. The CDR3 runs 14 residues. In DNA form, the CDR3 reads TGTGCCAGCAGGTTGAATACTGGGGCCAACGTCCTGACTTTC. Protein product: CASRLNTGANVLTF.

The V gene is TRBV30, the J gene TRBJ2-5, with D possibly TRBD1 on 6 matching bases. Gene TRBJ2-7 matches the end of the DNA better, so the J call may be wrong. The V gene's germline CDR1 is GTSNPN and CDR2 SVGIG (reference sequence). This CDR3 spans 13 amino acids. In DNA form, the CDR3 reads TGTGCCTGGGGCCTGACAGGCGCCTACGAGCAGTACTTC. Its protein product is CAWGLTGAYEQYF.

This clone was observed at least ten times. V gene TRBV6-4 combines with J gene TRBJ2-6; D gene unclear. Looked up from germline, CDR1 is MRHNA and CDR2 is SNTAGT. V lost 2 bases and J lost 1, with 3 bases in between. This CDR3 spans 14 amino acids. This CDR3 reads CASSDTSGANVLTF. DNA for the CDR3: TGTGCCAGCAGTGACACTTCTGGGGCCAACGTCCTGACTTTC.

The chain carries TRBV14 and TRBJ1-3; D gene uncertain. Germline CDR1 and CDR2: SGHDN and FVKESK. With 6 bases removed from V and 0 bases from J, the gap between germline ends came to 12 bases. This CDR3 contains 15 residues. The CDR3 DNA sequence: TGTGCCAGCAGGCGGACGGGAAGCTCTGGAAACACCATATATTTT. Encoded protein: CASRRTGSSGNTIYF.

This clone came up many times. Other DNA sequences of this sample code for an identical CDR3. The rearrangement links TRBV30 to TRBJ1-5; TRBD1 might be the D (5 bases). With 0 bases removed from V and 7 bases from J, the gap between germline ends came to 10 bases. Germline CDR1 reads GTSNPN; CDR2 reads SVGIG (reference sequence). The CDR3 runs to 13 residues. This CDR3 is CAWSVLGDQPQHF. The CDR3 DNA reads TGTGCCTGGAGTGTACTTGGGGACCAGCCCCAGCATTTT. The full variable domain, with the rest looked up from reference TRBV30 and TRBJ1-5, is SQTIHQWPATLVQPVGSPLSLECTVEGTSNPNLYWYRQAAGRGLQLLFYSVGIGQISSEVPQNLSASRPQDRQFILSSKKLLLSDSGFYLCAWSVLGDQPQHFGDGTRLSIL.

Many counts were recorded for this clone. Written as DNA, the CDR3 is TGTGCCAGCAGCTTATGGGCAAACCGGGGAAATGAGCAGTTCTTC. Amino acid sequence: CASSLWANRGNEQFF. The J gene is TRBJ2-1, the V gene TRBV7-9; D perhaps matches TRBD2 (5 bases). Germline CDR1 reads SEHNR; CDR2 reads FQNEAQ (reference sequence). Between the trimmed V and J ends, which lost 2 bases and 7 bases, there was a span of 15 bases. The CDR3 sequence is 15 residues long.

V is TRBV5-5 and J is TRBJ2-7, with TRBD2 matching over 11 bases. This CDR3 comprises 15 residues. J lost 9 bases, V lost 4 bases, and 12 bases had no gene match. CDR1 is SGHKS, CDR2 YYEKEE, per germline (reference sequence). This chain's CDR3 is CASSESTSGAFLQYF. Here the CDR3 DNA reads TGTGCCAGCAGCGAATCGACTAGCGGGGCCTTCCTGCAGTACTTC.

The chain employs TRBV7-6 and TRBJ2-5, with no clear D. The CDR3 consists of 15 residues. The V end lost 7 bases, the J end lost 2 bases, and 17 bases lay between the germline ends. Germline assignment: CDR1 SGHVS and CDR2 FNYEAQ. DNA of the CDR3: TGTGCCAGCACCAAACGGCCCCGTGCGCAAGAGACCCAGTACTTC. Its protein product is CASTKRPRAQETQYF.

Comment on this clone: It differs at one base from a far larger clone, so likely a read error. The same CDR3 can be traced to other DNA sequences in this sample. The V and J genes are TRBV5-1 and TRBJ2-3, with D perhaps TRBD1 (6 bases). Germline CDR1 is SGHRS and CDR2 is YFSETQ. CDR3 length: 14 residues. The ends were cut back, 3 bases at V and 2 bases at J, with 10 bases in the middle. CDR3 coding DNA: TGCGCCAGCAGCTCTGGGGGCCCCACAGATACGCAGTATTTT. Translation: CASSSGGPTDTQYF.

This chain links TRBV7-9 with TRBJ1-2; 8 bases fit TRBD1. The CDR3 consists of 12 residues. The germline CDR1 and CDR2 sequences are SEHNR and FQNEAQ (reference sequence). V was clipped by 7 bases and J by 6 bases; unmatched bases: 4. The CDR3 DNA reads TGTGCCAGCACCGCGACAGGGGATGGCTACACCTTC. It translates to CASTATGDGYTF.

The V and J genes are TRBV19 and TRBJ1-4, with a possible D match to TRBD1 (6 bases). Trimming pared 4 bases from V and 4 bases from J, leaving 13 bases between. The CDR3 has 15 amino acids. From germline, CDR1 is LNHDA and CDR2 SQIVND (reference sequence). CDR3 nucleotides: TGTGCCAGTAGTAACACCGGGACAAATAATGAAAAACTGTTTTTT. Residues: CASSNTGTNNEKLFF.

The CDR3: CASSKVLAGVDEQFF. The CDR3 DNA sequence: TGTGCCAGCAGCAAGGTGTTAGCGGGAGTCGATGAGCAGTTCTTC. The chain recombines TRBV7-9 with TRBJ2-1, with 9 bases identical to TRBD2. The CDR3 is 15 residues long. Germline V gene lookup returns CDR1 SEHNR and CDR2 FQNEAQ (reference sequence). V was clipped by 5 bases and J by 8 bases; unmatched bases: 10.

The genes are TRBV14 and TRBJ2-2; perhaps TRBD2 as D (6 bases). This CDR3 comprises 18 residues. Trimming took 0 bases from V and 2 from J, leaving 16 bases between them. The germline V gene has CDR1 SGHDN and CDR2 FVKESK. This CDR3 is CASSQDKGLLANTGELFF. The CDR3 DNA sequence: TGTGCCAGCAGCCAAGATAAGGGGTTACTAGCAAACACCGGGGAGCTGTTTTTT. Supplemented by reference TRBV14 and TRBJ2-2, the full variable domain reads EAGVTQFPSHSVIEKGQTVTLRCDPISGHDNLYWYRRVMGKEIKFLLHFVKESKQDESGMPNNRFLAERTGGTYSTLKVQPAELEDSGVYFCASSQDKGLLANTGELFFGEGSRLTVL.

The chain is built from TRBV7-3 and TRBJ2-1, with a weak D call TRBD2 (6 bases). CDR1 and CDR2 from the germline V gene are SGHTA and FQGTGA. This CDR3 is built from 15 residues. V was shortened by 3 bases and J by 3 bases, with 12 bases between the two germline ends. The CDR3 DNA sequence: TGTGCCAGCAGCTTTAAACTGGGGGGCTACAATGAGCAGTTCTTC. Amino acids: CASSFKLGGYNEQFF.

This clone appeared many times. The chain uses TRBV28 and TRBJ1-2; D ambiguous. The CDR3 consists of 13 residues. In germline, CDR1 is MDHEN, CDR2 SYDVKM. Trimming cost V 8 bases and J 5 bases, with 15 bases left between them. CDR3 nucleotide sequence: TGTGCCAGCGAAGGGTACCAGCCTTATGGCTACACCTTC. This codes for CASEGYQPYGYTF.

V gene TRBV5-1 combines with J gene TRBJ2-7, with unresolved D. Germline V gene lookup returns CDR1 SGHRS and CDR2 YFSETQ. V lost 3 bases to trimming and J lost 7 bases, with 11 bases between them. This CDR3 is 12 amino acids long. This chain's CDR3 is CASSSSLEEQYF. CDR3 DNA: TGCGCCAGCAGCTCCTCCCTCGAGGAGCAGTACTTC.

The gene calls are TRBV19 and TRBJ2-7, with no clear D. The CDR3 runs to 14 residues. V lost 4 bases and J 3 bases, leaving 13 bases between the germline ends. Germline assignment: CDR1 LNHDA and CDR2 SQIVND (reference sequence). DNA for the CDR3: TGTGCCAGTAGTAGGAGAGAATTTCTCTACGAGCAGTACTTC. Protein sequence: CASSRREFLYEQYF. The variable domain in full, completed from reference TRBV19 and TRBJ2-7, reads DGGITQSPKYLFRKEGQNVTLSCEQNLNHDAMYWYRQDPGQGLRLIYYSQIVNDFQKGDIAEGYSVSREKKESFPLTVTSAQKNPTAFYLCASSRREFLYEQYFGPGTRLTVT.

The gene calls are TRBV7-9 and TRBJ1-3; D unresolved. The V gene's germline CDR1 is SEHNR and CDR2 FQNEAQ (reference sequence). The CDR3 is 15 amino acids. Trimming removed 7 bases from V and 2 bases from J, with 15 bases in between. CDR3 amino acids: CASTLDAPTGNTIYF. CDR3 in DNA: TGTGCCAGCACCCTGGACGCTCCCACTGGAAACACCATATATTTT.